This entry features one T cell receptor beta chain sequence. Its cognate antigen is unknown. This specimen comes from a study of cytomegalovirus exposure and HLA in healthy donors. Study-level results: The investigators catalogued some 160 TCR beta chains as cytomegalovirus-associated.

Amplification used 60 Vbeta primers and 13 Jbeta primers. The method was immunoSEQ multiplex PCR; TCRdb's version includes in-frame clones alone and lacks a portion of them. The sample yields about 160,000 clones, approximately 81% seen once. V lost 3 bases and J lost 0, with 21 bases in between. Germline V lookup: CDR1 SGDLS, CDR2 YYNGEE. The CDR3 is 18 residues long. Material for sequencing was PBMCs. The receptor's source is a man younger than 35 in good health and CMV-seronegative. V usage is TRBV9 and J usage is TRBJ1-2, with D perhaps TRBD1 (6 bases). The CDR3 coding sequence is TGTGCCAGCAGCGGGGAGGGGGGGGCACCGGAGACTAACTATGGCTACACCTTC. Translated: CASSGEGGAPETNYGYTF.